Shown below are 20 T cell receptor beta chains from a single sample sequenced in a study of cytomegalovirus exposure and HLA in healthy donors. PCR used 60 Vbeta primers and 13 Jbeta primers. TCRdb's table, derived via immunoSEQ multiplex PCR, lists solely in-frame clones and lacks some. Found here are some 150,000 clones, around 75% of them singletons; the top ten hold 7%. The sample taken for sequencing was PBMCs. These receptor sequences come from a man between 25 and 39 years old in good health and CMV-seronegative.

The chain has TRBV28 and TRBJ2-7; weak D call: TRBD2 (6 bases). Germline V gene lookup returns CDR1 MDHEN and CDR2 SYDVKM. Trimming removed 4 bases from V and 6 bases from J, with 16 bases in between. The CDR3 extends over 14 amino acids. The CDR3, as DNA: TGTGCCAGCAGTTACTCACCGGGGGTGGCCGAGCAGTACTTC. Amino acid sequence: CASSYSPGVAEQYF.

Here the CDR3 DNA reads TGTGCCAGCAGCTCGGACAGGGGGAACAATCAGCCCCAGCATTTT. Its translation is CASSSDRGNNQPQHF. This chain links TRBV7-9 with TRBJ1-5; 10 nucleotides match TRBD1. The V and J ends lost 4 bases and 3 bases, in that order; junction bases with no gene match: 3. CDR3 length: 15 residues. CDR1 and CDR2 from the germline V gene are SEHNR and FQNEAQ (reference sequence).

The chain has TRBV4-1 and TRBJ2-2; 9 bases map to TRBD1. The junction had 6 bases not matched to a gene; V was cut back by 1 base and J by 6 bases. In germline, CDR1 is MGHRA, CDR2 YSYEKL. The CDR3 has 16 residues. CDR3 bases: TGCGCCAGCAGCCAAGTAACAGGGGGCGCTTCCGGGGAGCTGTTTTTT. This codes for CASSQVTGGASGELFF.

The rearrangement joins TRBV9 to TRBJ2-1; 14 nucleotides align to TRBD2. Trimming took 5 bases from V and 6 from J; bases not matched to a gene: 4. Germline-derived CDR1 and CDR2 are SGDLS and YYNGEE. The CDR3 contains 15 residues. The CDR3 sequence: CASSKTSGRVNEQFF. CDR3 sequence (DNA): TGTGCCAGCAGTAAGACTAGCGGGAGGGTCAATGAGCAGTTCTTC.

In the case of this clone: A junction boundary mismatches the germline segment, possibly from a read error. The chain joins TRBV4-1 to TRBJ2-7, with 7 bases matching TRBD2. The CDR3 has 15 residues. Germline V gene data show CDR1 as MGHRA and CDR2 as YSYEKL. Written as DNA, the CDR3 is TGCGCCGGCAGCCACCTAGCGGATACATACTACGAGCAGTACTTC. Encoded protein: CAGSHLADTYYEQYF.

This chain connects TRBV6-5 to TRBJ2-2, with TRBD1 matching 7 bases. The germline V gene has CDR1 MNHEY and CDR2 SVGAGI. There are 16 residues in the CDR3. V was clipped by 0 bases and J by 2 bases; unmatched bases: 3. CDR3 sequence: CASSYSTGANTGELFF. CDR3 DNA sequence: TGTGCCAGCAGTTACTCAACAGGGGCCAACACCGGGGAGCTGTTTTTT.

This chain uses TRBV6-5 with TRBJ1-1; 7 positions agree with TRBD1. The V gene end was trimmed by 5 bases and the J gene end by 2 bases; junction bases not matched to a gene: 5. Germline lookup yields CDR1 MNHEY and CDR2 SVGAGI. This CDR3 is built from 14 residues. The CDR3 sequence is CASSRGGGNTEAFF. The CDR3 bases are TGTGCCAGCAGTCGAGGGGGCGGAAACACTGAAGCTTTCTTT.

Regarding this clone: One end of the junction fails to match germline, which may point to a read error. This chain connects TRBV7-2 to TRBJ2-6, with a possible D match to TRBD1 (6 bases). Germline V CDR1 and CDR2: SGHTA, FQGNSA. CDR3 size: 18 residues. CDR3 protein: CASSLRPQGSSGANGLTF. The CDR3 DNA reads TGTGCCAGCAGCTTAAGGCCACAGGGTTCCTCTGGGGCCAACGGCCTGACTTTC. The variable domain in full, with the rest retrieved from reference TRBV7-2 and TRBJ2-6, is GAGVSQSPSNKVTEKGKDVELRCDPISGHTALYWYRQSLGQGLEFLIYFQGNSAPDKSGLPSDRFSAERTGGSVSTLTIQRTQQEDSAVYLCASSLRPQGSSGANGLTFGAGSRLTVL.

The chain uses TRBV29-1 and TRBJ1-1; D might be TRBD1 (5 bases). CDR3 length equals 13 residues. V lost 7 bases, J lost 1 base, and 13 bases lay in between. Germline V gives CDR1 SQVTM, CDR2 ANQGSEA. CDR3 region: CSARTTPNTEAFF. CDR3 coding DNA: TGCAGCGCACGGACAACTCCGAACACTGAAGCTTTCTTT.

This chain uses TRBV5-1 with TRBJ2-2; perhaps TRBD2 as D (7 bases). The CDR3 is made up of 14 amino acids. V was cut by 10 bases and J by 6 bases, with 19 bases left in between. In germline, CDR1 is SGHRS, CDR2 YFSETQ. The CDR3 DNA reads TGCGCCTCCTCTGGAGGGGGGGCTGCCGGGGAGCTGTTTTTT. Protein: CASSGGGAAGELFF.

This clone came up a few times. This rearrangement joins TRBV6-1 to TRBJ2-3; possible D gene TRBD2, 7 bases. CDR1 and CDR2 from the germline V gene are MNHNS and SASEGT. V dropped 8 bases and J dropped 0 bases, with 15 bases sitting between them. The CDR3 loop spans 15 amino acids. The CDR3 reads CASSRGGQSTDTQYF. The CDR3 bases are TGTGCCAGCTCGAGGGGGGGCCAGAGCACAGATACGCAGTATTTT.

The chain carries TRBV29-1 and TRBJ1-2, with a possible D match to TRBD1 (5 bases). This CDR3 has 13 residues. Trimming took 6 bases from V and 4 from J, leaving 15 bases between them. Germline CDR1 reads SQVTM; CDR2 reads ANQGSEA. Here the CDR3 DNA reads TGCAGCGTCAGACAAGGGGCTGCCTATGGCTACACCTTC. Translation gives CSVRQGAAYGYTF.

The chain is built from TRBV14 and TRBJ1-1; maybe TRBD1 (6 bases). The V gene's germline CDR1 is SGHDN and CDR2 FVKESK. CDR3 length: 15 residues. V was shortened by 6 bases and J by 2 bases, with 16 bases between the two germline ends. CDR3 protein: CASSLKRGRNTEAFF. The CDR3 coding sequence is TGTGCCAGCAGTCTTAAAAGGGGGAGAAACACTGAAGCTTTCTTT.

With regard to this clone: At one of its ends the junction is not consistent with the germline gene, which may arise from a read error. This chain links TRBV30 with TRBJ2-6, with 12 bases aligning to TRBD1. This CDR3 region has 15 residues. Germline loops: CDR1 GTSNPN, CDR2 SVGIG (reference sequence). The CDR3 nucleotides are TGTGCCTACGGGACAGGGGGCTCCTATGCCAACGGCCTGACTTTC. Translating it yields CAYGTGGSYANGLTF.

This chain links TRBV4-1 with TRBJ2-7, with D possibly being TRBD2 (6 bases). Looked up from germline, CDR1 is MGHRA and CDR2 is YSYEKL. V lost 3 bases to trimming and J lost 6 bases, with 21 bases between them. The CDR3 contains 16 residues. The CDR3 loop reads CASSHPGMRDGSEQYF. Here the CDR3 DNA reads TGCGCCAGCAGCCACCCGGGGATGCGGGATGGCTCCGAGCAGTACTTC.

This clone was observed once. V and J are TRBV10-3 and TRBJ2-7, with 7 positions matching TRBD1. The J segment lost 5 bases and the V segment lost 0 bases, leaving 13 bases of the junction unmatched. CDR3 size: 17 residues. Looked up from germline, CDR1 is ENHRY and CDR2 is SYGVKD. CDR3 coding DNA: TGTGCCATCAGTGAGTCGCGACAGGGACCCCTCCTGGACGAGCAGTACTTC. Its protein is CAISESRQGPLLDEQYF.

The chain joins TRBV30 to TRBJ1-5, with a possible D match to TRBD1 (6 bases). The CDR3 loop spans 18 amino acids. Per germline, CDR1 GTSNPN and CDR2 SVGIG (reference sequence). V was pared by 2 bases and J by 0 bases, with 20 bases between. In DNA, the CDR3 is TGTGCCTGGAGTCCCCAGGCAGGGGCACGGTATAGCAATCAGCCCCAGCATTTT. It specifies CAWSPQAGARYSNQPQHF.

This clone occurred a few times. CDR3 nucleotides: TGTGCCAGCAGTTTAGTTAGCGTGACTGAAGCTTTCTTT. Its protein product is CASSLVSVTEAFF. The rearrangement links TRBV28 to TRBJ1-1; D remains ambiguous. The length of the CDR3 is 13 residues. The germline CDR1 and CDR2 sequences are MDHEN and SYDVKM. Trimming shortened V by 2 bases and J by 5 bases, and 9 bases separated the two germline ends.

This clone was recorded a few times. V and J are TRBV13 and TRBJ2-1; 7 bases agree with TRBD1. This CDR3 has 13 amino acids. Germline-derived CDR1 and CDR2 are PRHDT and FYEKMQ (reference sequence). J lost 7 bases, V lost 4 bases, and 4 bases had no gene match. CDR3 sequence: CASSSLDRNEQFF. The CDR3, as DNA: TGTGCCAGCAGCTCCCTGGACAGGAATGAGCAGTTCTTC. Using reference TRBV13 and TRBJ2-1 for the parts outside the CDR3, the full variable domain is AAGVIQSPRHLIKEKRETATLKCYPIPRHDTVYWYQQGPGQDPQFLISFYEKMQSDKGSIPDRFSAQQFSDYHSELNMSSLELGDSALYFCASSSLDRNEQFFGPGTRLTVL.

This clone was seen more than once but under ten times. The J gene is TRBJ2-5, the V gene TRBV6-5; 9 bases match TRBD2. The CDR3 totals 15 residues. V dropped 3 bases and J dropped 6; count of bases not matched to a gene: 8. Germline V lookup: CDR1 MNHEY, CDR2 SVGAGI. The CDR3: CASSYLSGRPKTQYF. CDR3 bases: TGTGCCAGCAGTTATCTCAGCGGGAGGCCGAAGACCCAGTACTTC.